Listed below are T cell receptor beta chains from one sample, sequenced in a study of shared clonotypes between healthy human individuals. Here immunoSEQ multiplex PCR was the method, and the copy in TCRdb shows in-frame clones only, minus some. This table holds about 2.3 million clones, approximately 95% found once. The sample consisted of naive CD4+ T cells from PBMCs. These receptors originate from a man between 18 and 35 years old in good health. Some clones in this sample may be carry-over from other donors' samples. Both conserved end residues are part of each CDR3. The D gene is left open where the match is weak. Clone sizes are given selectively: once, few, many, or a class where the clone is expanded.

clone size: NA; J gene: TRBJ2-5; D gene: NA; V gene: TRBV28; CDR3 protein: CASNPTGPQETQYF; CDR3 DNA: TGTGCCAGCAATCCGACAGGCCCCCAGGAGACCCAGTACTTC
clone size: NA; J gene: TRBJ2-5; D gene: TRBD2; V gene: TRBV29-1; CDR3 protein: CSVRVGAGGGETQYF; CDR3 DNA: TGCAGCGTGAGGGTCGGTGCGGGAGGCGGGGAGACCCAGTACTTC
clone size: NA; J gene: TRBJ1-2; D gene: TRBD1; V gene: TRBV19; CDR3 protein: CASSVTGTDGYTF; CDR3 DNA: TGTGCCAGTAGTGTCACCGGGACAGATGGCTACACCTTC
clone size: NA; J gene: TRBJ2-7; D gene: NA; V gene: TRBV28; CDR3 protein: CASSPPAGYEQYF; CDR3 DNA: TGTGCCAGCAGCCCCCCCGCGGGGTACGAGCAGTACTTC
clone size: NA; J gene: TRBJ1-6; D gene: NA; V gene: TRBV6-5; CDR3 protein: CASRGGSSPLHF; CDR3 DNA: TGTGCCAGCAGGGGGGGGAGTTCACCCCTCCACTTT
clone size: NA; J gene: TRBJ1-1; D gene: NA; V gene: TRBV29-1; CDR3 protein: CSVPGRNTEAFF; CDR3 DNA: TGCAGCGTCCCGGGCCGGAACACTGAAGCTTTCTTT
clone size: NA; J gene: TRBJ1-5; D gene: NA; V gene: TRBV15; CDR3 protein: CATSRAFGQLVTAQHF; CDR3 DNA: TGTGCCACCAGCAGAGCTTTCGGACAGTTGGTAACAGCCCAGCATTTT
clone size: NA; J gene: TRBJ1-4; D gene: NA; V gene: TRBV2; CDR3 protein: CASSAWGSDEKLFF; CDR3 DNA: TGTGCCAGCAGTGCCTGGGGGAGCGATGAAAAACTGTTTTTT
clone size: NA; J gene: TRBJ1-2; D gene: NA; V gene: TRBV5-4; CDR3 protein: CASSLDTYGYTF; CDR3 DNA: TGTGCCAGCAGCCTCGACACCTATGGCTACACCTTC
clone size: few; J gene: TRBJ2-2; D gene: TRBD1; V gene: TRBV5-1; CDR3 protein: CASSSLTGMAGELFF; CDR3 DNA: TGCGCCAGCAGCTCCTTGACAGGGATGGCCGGGGAGCTGTTTTTT
clone size: NA; J gene: TRBJ2-7; D gene: NA; V gene: TRBV29-1; CDR3 protein: CSVEGQLNEQYF; CDR3 DNA: TGCAGCGTTGAGGGTCAGTTAAACGAGCAGTACTTC
clone size: once; J gene: TRBJ1-3; D gene: NA; V gene: TRBV10-3; CDR3 protein: CAISESRESLGNTIYF; CDR3 DNA: TGTGCCATCAGTGAGTCCAGGGAAAGCCTAGGAAACACCATATATTTT
clone size: NA; J gene: TRBJ1-2; D gene: NA; V gene: TRBV25-1; CDR3 protein: CASRTANYGYTF; CDR3 DNA: TGTGCCAGCCGGACAGCTAACTATGGCTACACCTTC
clone size: NA; J gene: TRBJ2-3; D gene: TRBD1; V gene: TRBV18; CDR3 protein: CASSPGQEEDTQYF; CDR3 DNA: TGTGCCAGCTCACCGGGACAGGAGGAAGATACGCAGTATTTT
clone size: NA; J gene: TRBJ1-3; D gene: NA; V gene: TRBV7-9; CDR3 protein: CASSLGWDLSGNTIYF; CDR3 DNA: TGTGCCAGCAGCCTGGGCTGGGACCTCTCTGGAAACACCATATATTTT
clone size: NA; J gene: TRBJ2-2; D gene: TRBD2; V gene: TRBV11-3; CDR3 protein: CASSVGLAGAGTGELFF; CDR3 DNA: TGTGCCAGCAGCGTCGGACTAGCGGGAGCGGGGACCGGGGAGCTGTTTTTT
clone size: NA; J gene: TRBJ1-5; D gene: NA; V gene: TRBV7-3; CDR3 protein: CASSFLDGQPQHF; CDR3 DNA: TGTGCCAGCAGCTTCCTTGATGGTCAGCCCCAGCATTTT